This is a list of T cell receptor beta chains from one sample in a study of Graves' ophthalmopathy and Graves' hyperthyroidism. TCRdb reanalysed the multiplex PCR reads using MiXCR and keeps one entry per CDR3 protein. The sample holds about 620,000 distinct CDR3 sequences, approximately 22% seen once. The source material was peripheral blood. These receptors were taken from a woman younger than 35 with stable Graves' hyperthyroidism. Some clones in this sample may be carry-over from other donors' samples. Each CDR3 is given with its conserved first and last residue. A D gene is named only where the DNA matches it firmly. Clone size is given for some rows only: seen once, a few or many times, or a class if the clone is expanded.

j_call clone_size d_call v_call cdr3_nt cdr3_aa
TRBJ1-1 . TRBD1 TRBV6-1 TGTGCCAGCAGAGCGGGACAGGAGGTAGGAGCTTTCTTT CASRAGQEVGAFF
TRBJ1-5 many . TRBV6-1 TGTGCCAGCATCTCGACAGGTGGGAATCAGCCCCAGCATTTT CASISTGGNQPQHF
TRBJ2-7 few TRBD2 TRBV28 TGTGCCAGCAGGGACTTAGCGGGAGGAAACTACGAGCAGTACTTC CASRDLAGGNYEQYF
TRBJ2-5 . TRBD1 TRBV6-1 TGTGCCAGCAGCACTGCCGGGACAGGGGAGACCCAGTACTTC CASSTAGTGETQYF
TRBJ1-2 . . TRBV30 TGTGCCTGGAGTGTACCTGCTGGCTACACCTTC CAWSVPAGYTF
TRBJ2-5 many . TRBV4-1 TGCGCCAGCAGCCGCGGCGCTACAGGATTCCGTTCTGAAGAGACCCAGTACTTC CASSRGATGFRSEETQYF
TRBJ1-2 many TRBD1 TRBV7-9 TGTGCCAGCAGCTTAGGTTCGTCTGGGACAGCGAACGGCTACACCTTC CASSLGSSGTANGYTF
TRBJ2-7 few TRBD2 TRBV6-1 TGTGCCAGCAGGGATAGCGGGAGCGTCTCCTACGAGCAGTACTTC CASRDSGSVSYEQYF
TRBJ1-5 many TRBD1 TRBV29-1 TGCAGCGTTGGACAGGGTGGGAATCAGCCCCAGCATTTT CSVGQGGNQPQHF
TRBJ1-1 many . TRBV5-1 TGCGCCAGCAGCTTCCTACTCTACGGAGAACCGAACACTGAAGCTTTCTTT CASSFLLYGEPNTEAFF
TRBJ1-5 many TRBD1 TRBV6-1 TGTGCCAGCAGGAGACAGGGGGGAAGCAATCAGCCCCAGCATTTT CASRRQGGSNQPQHF
TRBJ1-1 many . TRBV7-3 TGTGCCAGCAGCTTGTACACGGCGGCGAACACTGAAGCTTTCTTT CASSLYTAANTEAFF
TRBJ2-5 many . TRBV11-2 TGTGCCAGCAGCTTAGTGGCTCCGTACCAAGAGACCCAGTACTTC CASSLVAPYQETQYF
TRBJ2-2 many . TRBV7-2 TGTGCCAGCAGCTTAGGTCGAACGTCCACCGGGGAGCTGTTTTTT CASSLGRTSTGELFF
TRBJ1-5 many . TRBV30 TGTGCCTGGAGCGAGGGAGGCAAAAATCAGCCCCAGCATTTT CAWSEGGKNQPQHF
TRBJ2-3 . TRBD2 TRBV27 TGTGCCAGCAGCCTAGAGAGGCTAGCGGGAGATACGCAGTATTTT CASSLERLAGDTQYF
TRBJ2-7 many . TRBV28 TGTGCCAGCAGTTTAACGCTTCGAGGGGCAAGCTACGAGCAGTACTTC CASSLTLRGASYEQYF
TRBJ1-1 many TRBD1 TRBV6-1 TGTGCCAGCAGCGACAGGGGGACTGAAGCTTTCTTT CASSDRGTEAFF
TRBJ1-1 many . TRBV29-1 TGCAGCGTGCAATCTAGAATTTTGAACACTGAAGCTTTCTTT CSVQSRILNTEAFF
TRBJ2-5 few . TRBV12-3/TRBV12-4 TGTGCCAGCAGTTTAAGGTTTCAAGAGACCCAGTACTTC CASSLRFQETQYF
TRBJ2-7 . TRBD1 TRBV27 TGTGCCAGCAGCCGGGACAGGGGGGTAGCGGTCACCTACGAGCAGTACTTC CASSRDRGVAVTYEQYF
TRBJ1-1 few . TRBV19 TGTGCCAGTAGTATAGGAGAGGGTCTAAGGAACACTGAAGCTTTCTTT CASSIGEGLRNTEAFF
TRBJ2-5 many . TRBV10-3 TGTGCCATCAGTGAATCGGGGAGGCCTGAGACCCAGTACTTC CAISESGRPETQYF
TRBJ2-7 . . TRBV6-1 TGTGCCAGCACCTGGACCCGGGGGAGCTACGAGCAGTACTTC CASTWTRGSYEQYF
TRBJ1-5 . . TRBV10-3 TGTGCCATCAGTGAGGTTGAGGCAGTAAAGCAGCCCCAGCATTTT CAISEVEAVKQPQHF
TRBJ1-2 many TRBD1 TRBV6-2/TRBV6-3 TGTGCCAGCGCTTCCCGGACAGGGGATCAATGGCTGAGCTACACCTTC CASASRTGDQWLSYTF
TRBJ1-6 . . TRBV28 TGTGCCAGCAAATTGGGCCCTGATAATTCACCCCTCCACTTT CASKLGPDNSPLHF
TRBJ1-1 many . TRBV5-1 TGCGCCAGCAGCTTGGAGACAGGCACTGAAGCTTTCTTT CASSLETGTEAFF
TRBJ2-5 many . TRBV29-1 TGCAGCGTTGAAACAGCGCAGCCAGGAGTTGGGGAGACCCAGTACTTC CSVETAQPGVGETQYF
TRBJ1-1 . . TRBV7-9 TGTGCCAGCAGCTTCTCCTTGACGGGCACTGAAGCTTTCTTT CASSFSLTGTEAFF
TRBJ1-2 few TRBD1 TRBV28 TGTGCCAGCACCTATGCGGGACAGGGAATTGGCTACACCTTC CASTYAGQGIGYTF
TRBJ1-2 . TRBD1 TRBV6-1 TGTGCCAGCAACCCCGGGACAGGGCGTTCTAACTATGGCTACACCTTC CASNPGTGRSNYGYTF
TRBJ1-5 . . TRBV6-1 TGTGCCAGCAGGATCGGTATTTATAGCAATCAGCCCCAGCATTTT CASRIGIYSNQPQHF
TRBJ2-5 many . TRBV28 TGTGCCAGCACCCCGTGGGGCCAAGAGACCCAGTACTTC CASTPWGQETQYF
TRBJ2-5 . . TRBV7-2 TGTGCCACCAAAGACAGGAGGACCCTTCAAGAGACCCAGTACTTC CATKDRRTLQETQYF
TRBJ1-2 few . TRBV24-1 TGTGCCACCAGTGATCCACCAAACTATGGCTACACCTTC CATSDPPNYGYTF
TRBJ2-7 many . TRBV12-3/TRBV12-4 TGTGCCAGCCGGGACATTGCCTACGAGCAGTACTTC CASRDIAYEQYF
TRBJ2-7 few . TRBV6-1 TGTGCCAGCAGTAGCGGGACAGAGCGATTCGAGCAGTACTTC CASSSGTERFEQYF
TRBJ2-6 many TRBD1 TRBV4-1 TGCGCCAGCAGCCAAGTTCCAGGGGGCTCTGGGGCCAACGTCCTGACTTTC CASSQVPGGSGANVLTF
TRBJ1-5 . . TRBV2 TGTGCCAGCAGTGATCCGGGGCTAAAGCGTCCTCAGAATCAGCCCCAGCATTTT CASSDPGLKRPQNQPQHF
TRBJ1-1 many . TRBV20-1 TGCAGTGCTAGTCGGGGGGGGCTGAACACTGAAGCTTTCTTT CSASRGGLNTEAFF
TRBJ1-1 . . TRBV20-1 TGCAGTGTAGCACCCCTGAGAACTGAAGCTTTCTTT CSVAPLRTEAFF
TRBJ1-2 few . TRBV9 TGTGCCAGCAGCCCCCTCCTGCTCACAGGGAATAGGGGCTACACCTTC CASSPLLLTGNRGYTF
TRBJ2-6 many . TRBV30 TGTGCCTGGAATGGTTTCTCTGGGGCCAACGTCCTGACTTTC CAWNGFSGANVLTF
TRBJ1-3 once TRBD1 TRBV7-9 TGTGCCAGCAGCGCGACAGGGAGTAGATACACCATATATTTT CASSATGSRYTIYF
TRBJ2-7 many . TRBV10-3 TGTGCCATCAGCGCAGGGAGGACAGAAGGGAGAAGCTCCTACGAGCAGTACTTC CAISAGRTEGRSSYEQYF
TRBJ1-2 many TRBD1 TRBV5-1 TGCGCCAGCAGGGCCGACAGGGTACCAGGCTACACCTTC CASRADRVPGYTF
TRBJ1-2 many TRBD1 TRBV4-1 TGCGCCAGCAGCCAAGATCAGGACAGGGGGAATGGCTACACCTTC CASSQDQDRGNGYTF
TRBJ1-5 . TRBD1 TRBV28 TGTGCCAGCAGCATCGGGACAGTTAATCAGCCCCAGCATTTT CASSIGTVNQPQHF
TRBJ1-2 many TRBD1 TRBV13 TGTGCCAGCAGCTCCCGGGACAGGCAATATGGCTACACCTTC CASSSRDRQYGYTF
TRBJ1-2 . . TRBV5-1 TGCGCCAGTCAGCCGGAGTGGGGGATCAGCTATGGCTACACCTTC CASQPEWGISYGYTF
TRBJ2-5 many . TRBV11-2 TGTGCCAGCAGCTTAATCCCTTCGGGGCTAGCGTCGCCGACCCAGTACTTC CASSLIPSGLASPTQYF
TRBJ1-3 many TRBD1 TRBV10-3 TGTGCCATTACCGACGTTGGGACAGATGGAAACACCATATATTTT CAITDVGTDGNTIYF